This T cell receptor beta chain comes out of a study of shared clonotypes between healthy human individuals. Turning to this clone: Its antigen remains unknown.

Trimming shortened V by 3 bases and J by 2 bases, and 5 bases separated the two germline ends. CDR3 size: 12 residues. Germline lookup yields CDR1 SGDLS and CDR2 YYNGEE. Produced via immunoSEQ multiplex PCR; TCRdb's table is partial and in-frame only. This sample carries about 980,000 clones, over 60% of them seen once, and the ten largest clones take over 1.3%. Study observations and caveats: It was the non-shared clonotypes that had lower generation probabilities than clonotypes shared by all four donors.

The chain has TRBV9 and TRBJ1-2; D not resolved. The clonotype was recovered from a young man in good health. The specimen sequenced was memory CD4+ T cells sorted from blood. Subset reported: CD45RA-negative fraction. Here the CDR3 DNA reads TGTGCCAGCAGCGACGGAAACTATGGCTACACCTTC. Translation gives CASSDGNYGYTF.